Below are 3 T cell receptor beta chains sequenced from a single sample in a study of EBV T-cell therapy then PD-1 blockade in nasopharyngeal carcinoma. Some clones are missing from TCRdb's copy, which holds only in-frame ones; the method was immunoSEQ multiplex PCR. Of roughly 21,000 clones in the sample, approximately 80% are singletons; the top ten hold approximately 30%. For these receptors, no antigen is known. This sample's treatment: AdE1-LMPpoly-expanded autologous EBV-specific T-cell therapy followed by anti-PD-1 nivolumab. Sequences were derived from CD8+ T cells from blood, sampled around day 65 from a patient whose treatment included autologous EBV-specific T cells and nivolumab. The receptors come from a man aged 35 to 55 with nasopharyngeal carcinoma.

A single count supports this clone. A much larger clone differs by one base, so this may be a read error. This chain joins TRBV13 and TRBJ2-3; D not resolved. V gave up 1 base and J gave up 0 bases, with 2 bases separating them. CDR1 and CDR2 (germline): PRHDT, FYEKMQ (reference sequence). This CDR3 has 13 amino acids. CDR3 coding DNA: TGTGCCAGCAGCTTAGACAGCACAGATACGCAGTATTTT. It encodes CASSLDSTDTQYF. The whole variable domain, remainder taken from reference TRBV13 and TRBJ2-3, is AAGVIQSPRHLIKEKRETATLKCYPIPRHDTVYWYQQGPGQDPQFLISFYEKMQSDKGSIPDRFSAQQFSDYHSELNMSSLELGDSALYFCASSLDSTDTQYFGPGTRLTVL.

The gene calls are TRBV28 and TRBJ2-6, with D possibly TRBD1 on 5 matching bases. Germline CDR1 reads MDHEN; CDR2 reads SYDVKM. The CDR3 is made up of 16 amino acids. The ends were cut back, 3 bases at V and 2 bases at J, with 11 bases in the middle. The CDR3 DNA reads TGTGCCAGCAGTTTGCAGGGATCTCCTGGGGCCAACGTCCTGACTTTC. It translates to CASSLQGSPGANVLTF.

The chain joins TRBV7-8 to TRBJ2-3; weak D call: TRBD1 (6 bases). The CDR3 sequence is 16 residues long. Trimming removed 4 bases at V and 0 bases at J, with 14 bases between. CDR1 and CDR2 from the germline V gene are SGHVS and FQNEAQ. This chain's CDR3 is CASSSMTGRSTDTQYF. CDR3 nucleotides: TGTGCCAGCAGCTCAATGACAGGCCGCAGCACAGATACGCAGTATTTT.